The clone carrying this T cell receptor (beta chain) came up once. The antigen is not known. The same CDR3 is also encoded by other DNA sequences in this sample. This entry comes from a study of shared clonotypes between healthy human individuals. Study observations and caveats: Naive subsets, compared against memory subsets, generally had larger estimated richness values.

The protocol was immunoSEQ multiplex PCR, while the TCRdb copy is restricted to in-frame clones and leaves out a portion. The data hold 600,000 to 800,000 clones, with around 77% observed a single time. The V end lost 3 bases, the J end lost 0 bases, and 9 bases lay between the germline ends. CDR1 is SGHTA and CDR2 is FQGNSA in the germline V gene. This CDR3 comprises 15 residues. Source material: memory CD4+ T cells sorted from blood. The sample's subset: CD45RA-negative fraction. The chain employs TRBV7-2 and TRBJ2-1, with D possibly TRBD2 on 5 matching bases. This receptor was obtained from a woman in her thirties in good health. CDR3 region: CASSFQRDSYNEQFF. Here the CDR3 DNA reads TGTGCCAGCAGCTTTCAGAGGGACTCCTACAATGAGCAGTTCTTC. The full variable domain, completed using reference TRBV7-2 and TRBJ2-1, is GAGVSQSPSNKVTEKGKDVELRCDPISGHTALYWYRQSLGQGLEFLIYFQGNSAPDKSGLPSDRFSAERTGGSVSTLTIQRTQQEDSAVYLCASSFQRDSYNEQFFGPGTRLTVL.